This TCR beta chain stems from a study of glioma-infiltrating T cells after dendritic cell vaccination. J gave up 5 bases and V 7 bases, and 11 bases lay outside the gene matches. Per germline, CDR1 MNHEY and CDR2 SVGAGI. This CDR3 has 15 residues. Time point reported: after dendritic cell vaccination, including at tumor progression/relapse. Repertoires were generated with immunoSEQ multiplex PCR, while TCRdb's copy carries only in-frame clones and drops some. The data contain 70,000 to 95,000 clones, over 75% of them singletons. The sequence came from a human donor with glioblastoma. This sample comprised blood, obtained after dendritic cell vaccination. The chain recombines TRBV6-5 with TRBJ2-5; 9 bases map to TRBD2. Here the CDR3 DNA reads TGTGCCAGCACCTTGCGGGGGGGGCGGGTGGAGACCCAGTACTTC. Protein: CASTLRGGRVETQYF.